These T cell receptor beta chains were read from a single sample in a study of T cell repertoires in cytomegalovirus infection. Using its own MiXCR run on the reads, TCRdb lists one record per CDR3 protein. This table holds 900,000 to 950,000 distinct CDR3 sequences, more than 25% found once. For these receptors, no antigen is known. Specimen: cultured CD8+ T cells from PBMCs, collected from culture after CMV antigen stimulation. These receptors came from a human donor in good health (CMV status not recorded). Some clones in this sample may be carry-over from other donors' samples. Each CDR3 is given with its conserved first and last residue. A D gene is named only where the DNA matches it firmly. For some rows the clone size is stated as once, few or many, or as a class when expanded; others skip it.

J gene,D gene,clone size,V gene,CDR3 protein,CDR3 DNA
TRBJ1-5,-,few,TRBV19,CASSISTGRGQPQHF,TGTGCCAGTAGTATATCTACAGGGAGGGGTCAGCCCCAGCATTTT
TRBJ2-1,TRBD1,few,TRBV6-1,CASSMDRGKYNEQFF,TGTGCCAGCAGCATGGACAGGGGTAAATACAATGAGCAGTTCTTC
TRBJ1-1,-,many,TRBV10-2,CASNLGNTEAFF,TGCGCCAGCAATTTGGGGAACACTGAAGCTTTCTTT
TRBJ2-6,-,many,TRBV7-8,CASSLAVVGQYFIPGANVLTF,TGTGCCAGCAGCTTAGCCGTGGTAGGACAGTATTTTATCCCTGGGGCCAACGTCCTGACTTTC
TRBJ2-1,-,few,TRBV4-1,CASSQGVARDYNEQFF,TGCGCCAGCAGCCAAGGGGTGGCCCGAGACTACAATGAGCAGTTCTTC
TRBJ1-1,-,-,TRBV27,CASGYSEAFF,TGTGCCAGCGGTTACTCTGAAGCTTTCTTT
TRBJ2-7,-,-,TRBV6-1,CANSAQEQYF,TGTGCCAACAGCGCCCAGGAGCAGTACTTC
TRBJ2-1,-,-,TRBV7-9,CASSRLGGIYNEQFF,TGTGCCAGCAGCCGACTGGGCGGGATATACAATGAGCAGTTCTTC
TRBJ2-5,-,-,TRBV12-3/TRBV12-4,CASSFSGGTQKETQYF,TGTGCCAGCAGTTTTAGTGGGGGAACCCAGAAAGAGACCCAGTACTTC
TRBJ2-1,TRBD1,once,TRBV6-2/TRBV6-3,CASRRGRDRFYNEQFF,TGTGCCAGCAGACGCGGCCGGGACAGATTCTACAATGAGCAGTTCTTC
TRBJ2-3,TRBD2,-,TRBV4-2,CASSQSGTSGSTDTQYF,TGTGCCAGCAGCCAATCCGGGACTAGCGGCAGCACAGATACGCAGTATTTT
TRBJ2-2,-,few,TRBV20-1,CSARDPTGELFF,TGCAGTGCTAGAGATCCCACCGGGGAGCTGTTTTTT